The clone carrying this T cell receptor beta chain was seen at least ten times. What it binds is unknown. Separate cDNA molecules each had unique molecular identifiers attached to them. TCRdb reanalysed the 5' RACE reads using MiXCR and keeps one entry per CDR3 protein. This repertoire shows over 50,000 distinct CDR3 sequences, more than 10% found once; its top ten account for roughly 1.7%. This sample is drawn from a study of early T cells in non-severe SARS-CoV-2 infection. As for the study in general: It was bulk RNA from unsorted whole blood that was sequenced, and the chains were unpaired.

This CDR3 comprises 16 residues. V gave up 4 bases and J gave up 5 bases; unmatched junction bases: 11. Germline loops: CDR1 LGHDT, CDR2 YNNKEL (reference sequence). Study-wide results and limits: VDJdb matching skewed toward anti-spike CD8 responses, missing private and CD4 specificities.

This clonotype was sampled from an adult who was a healthcare worker with PCR-confirmed SARS-CoV-2 infection or an uninfected control (not recorded which). V is TRBV3-1 and J is TRBJ2-5; 9 bases map to TRBD2. Sequenced sample: whole blood. CDR3 DNA: TGTGCCAGCAGCCTCCGTGGTAGCGGGGGTCGGGAGACCCAGTACTTC. Encoded protein: CASSLRGSGGRETQYF.